These 6 T cell receptor beta chains share one sample of origin, sequenced in a study of shared clonotypes between healthy human individuals. Sequenced by immunoSEQ multiplex PCR; TCRdb stores in-frame clones only, minus some. Of a few hundred thousand clones listed, 50% to 75% are singletons. The sample was memory CD4+ T cells sorted from blood. The subset here: CD45RA-negative fraction. These receptors all stem from a man aged 25-45 years in good health.

This chain uses TRBV2 with TRBJ2-5; the D is unclear. Germline V lookup: CDR1 SNHLY, CDR2 FYNNEI. This CDR3 spans 12 amino acids. The ends were cut back, 5 bases at V and 5 bases at J, with 9 bases in the middle. CDR3 sequence reads: CASSPRGETQYF. In DNA form, the CDR3 reads TGTGCCAGCAGTCCCCGTGGGGAGACCCAGTACTTC.

The rearrangement links TRBV10-3 to TRBJ2-7; TRBD1 might be the D (6 bases). Germline V CDR1 and CDR2: ENHRY, SYGVKD. This CDR3 is 13 amino acids long. The V end lost 6 bases, the J end lost 5 bases, and 14 bases lay between the germline ends. The CDR3 DNA is TGTGCCATCAGGATCCCGGGACAACACGAGCAGTACTTC. It specifies CAIRIPGQHEQYF.

This rearrangement joins TRBV29-1 to TRBJ1-2; tentative D call: TRBD1 (5 bases). The CDR3 covers 12 residues. Germline values: CDR1 SQVTM, CDR2 ANQGSEA. The CDR3 nucleotides are TGCGGGGGAGGCCAGGGTAACTATGGCTACACCTTC. Residues: CGGGQGNYGYTF. The variable domain in full, with the rest retrieved from reference TRBV29-1 and TRBJ1-2, is SAVISQKPSRDICQRGTSLTIQCQVDSQVTMMFWYRQQPGQSLTLIATANQGSEATYESGFVIDKFPISRPNLTFSTLTVSNMSPEDSSIYLCGGGQGNYGYTFGSGTRLTVV.

In this sample, this clone turned up a few times. The J gene is TRBJ2-7, the V gene TRBV5-6, with TRBD2 matching over 13 bases. The CDR3 runs to 15 residues. Germline V gives CDR1 SGHDT, CDR2 YYEEEE. V shed 4 bases, J shed 4 bases, and the junction held 5 bases outside the gene matches. Written as DNA, the CDR3 is TGTGCCAGCAGCATGGGACTAGCGGGGACTTACGAGCAGTACTTC. Residues: CASSMGLAGTYEQYF. The full variable domain, with the rest looked up from reference TRBV5-6 and TRBJ2-7, is DAGVTQSPTHLIKTRGQQVTLRCSPKSGHDTVSWYQQALGQGPQFIFQYYEEEERQRGNFPDRFSGHQFPNYSSELNVNALLLGDSALYLCASSMGLAGTYEQYFGPGTRLTVT.

The gene calls are TRBV19 and TRBJ2-7; no clear D gene. V lost 2 bases and J lost 2, with 7 bases in between. The CDR3 is 13 residues long. CDR1 and CDR2 from the germline V gene are LNHDA and SQIVND (reference sequence). The chain's CDR3 is CASSILLTYEQYF. The CDR3, as DNA: TGTGCCAGTAGTATATTACTAACCTACGAGCAGTACTTC.

The CDR3 coding sequence is TGTGCCAGCAGTAGACTAGAACAAGAGACCCAGTACTTC. This encodes CASSRLEQETQYF. The rearrangement joins TRBV2 to TRBJ2-5; a weak D match, TRBD2 (6 bases). CDR1 and CDR2 (germline): SNHLY, FYNNEI. The CDR3 sequence is 13 residues long. V lost 5 bases and J 2 bases, leaving 9 bases between the germline ends.